This TCR beta chain derives from a study of blood T cells in healthy people across ages. CDR3 length equals 14 residues. The germline V and J ends were trimmed by 0 bases and 10 bases, with 11 bases remaining between them. In germline, CDR1 is SGHKS, CDR2 YYEKEE (reference sequence). Turning to this clonotype: What it recognizes is unknown.

All donors came from Russia, were Caucasian and healthy, and spanned ages about 6 to 100. The study's findings and limits: The study regarded diversity estimates from one million T cells as underestimates.

It was with a sample-barcoded 5' primer and a J-beta primer mix that a second PCR of roughly 7 to 11 cycles was run. From the 5' RACE reads, TCRdb called clonotypes with MiXCR, one entry per CDR3 protein. The sample includes 450,000 to 600,000 distinct CDR3 sequences, over 25% of them seen just once. These data are also associated with another study on T cells of mothers and their children.

This receptor was identified in a boy aged 2 to 10 in good health. The sample comprised blood. This sequence joins TRBV5-5 and TRBJ1-6; TRBD1 is a possible D gene (5 bases). The DNA for the CDR3 is TGTGCCAGCAGCTTGGACAATTGGGACTCACCCCTCCACTTT. Translating it yields CASSLDNWDSPLHF.